This T cell receptor beta chain is drawn from a study of CD8 T cells in ankylosing spondylitis. Remarks on this clonotype: Its antigen is unidentified.

Findings of the study overall: Characteristic of ankylosing spondylitis blood, it appeared, was a TCR beta motif comprising roughly eight highly homologous variants.

The CDR3 length is 14 residues. The J segment lost 4 bases and the V segment lost 6 bases, leaving 8 bases of the junction unmatched. Molecular-barcoded quantitative 5'-RACE produced these TCR beta libraries. TCRdb re-called the 5' RACE reads through MiXCR, storing one row per CDR3 protein. Of 250,000 to 350,000 distinct CDR3 sequences in the sample, roughly 8% are singletons; the top ten hold roughly 15%. This chain connects TRBV12-3 or TRBV12-4 to TRBJ2-5, with 7 bases lining up with TRBD2. Sequences were obtained from blood, either unsorted or a sorted T cell fraction (not recorded which). This clonotype originated in a male donor with ankylosing spondylitis. Written as DNA, the CDR3 is TGTGCCAGCAGACTTAGTCCGGGAGGAGAGACCCAGTACTTC. Amino acids: CASRLSPGGETQYF.